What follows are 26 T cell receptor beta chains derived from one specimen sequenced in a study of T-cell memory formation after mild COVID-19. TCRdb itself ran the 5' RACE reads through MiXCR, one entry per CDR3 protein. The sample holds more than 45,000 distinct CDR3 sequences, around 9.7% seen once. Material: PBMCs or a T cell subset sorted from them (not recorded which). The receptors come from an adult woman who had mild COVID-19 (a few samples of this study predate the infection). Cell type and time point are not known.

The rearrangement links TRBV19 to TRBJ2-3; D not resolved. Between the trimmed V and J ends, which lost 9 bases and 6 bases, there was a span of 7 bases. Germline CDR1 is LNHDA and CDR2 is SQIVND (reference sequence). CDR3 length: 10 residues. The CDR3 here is CASPSDTQYF. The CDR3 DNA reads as TGTGCCAGCCCTTCGGATACGCAGTATTTT. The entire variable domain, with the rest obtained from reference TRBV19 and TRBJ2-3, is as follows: DGGITQSPKYLFRKEGQNVTLSCEQNLNHDAMYWYRQDPGQGLRLIYYSQIVNDFQKGDIAEGYSVSREKKESFPLTVTSAQKNPTAFYLCASPSDTQYFGPGTRLTVL.

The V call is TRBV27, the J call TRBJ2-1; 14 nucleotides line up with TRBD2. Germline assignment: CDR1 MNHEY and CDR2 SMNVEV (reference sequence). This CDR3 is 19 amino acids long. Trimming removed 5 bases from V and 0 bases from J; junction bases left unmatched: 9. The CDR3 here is CASSPRTSGRLTSYNEQFF. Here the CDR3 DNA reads TGTGCCAGCAGTCCCAGGACTAGCGGGAGGCTTACCTCCTACAATGAGCAGTTCTTC.

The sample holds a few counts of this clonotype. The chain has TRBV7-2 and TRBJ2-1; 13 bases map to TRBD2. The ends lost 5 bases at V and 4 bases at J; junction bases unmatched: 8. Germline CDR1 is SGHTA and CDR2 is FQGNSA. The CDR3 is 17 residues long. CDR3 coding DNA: TGTGCCAGCAGCCGGGGGACTAGCGGGATGGGGTACAATGAGCAGTTCTTC. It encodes CASSRGTSGMGYNEQFF.

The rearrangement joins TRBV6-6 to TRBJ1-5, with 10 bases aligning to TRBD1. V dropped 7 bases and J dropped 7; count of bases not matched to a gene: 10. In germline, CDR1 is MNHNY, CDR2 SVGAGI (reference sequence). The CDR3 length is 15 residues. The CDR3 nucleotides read TGTGCCAGCACCCGACATGGGACAGGGGACCAGCCCCAGCATTTT. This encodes CASTRHGTGDQPQHF.

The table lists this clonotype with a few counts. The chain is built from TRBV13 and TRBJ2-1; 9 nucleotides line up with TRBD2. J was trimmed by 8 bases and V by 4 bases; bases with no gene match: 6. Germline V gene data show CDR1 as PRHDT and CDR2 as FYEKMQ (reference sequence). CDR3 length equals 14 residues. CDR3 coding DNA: TGTGCCAGCAGCTCCTGGGCTAGCGGGGATGAGCAGTTCTTC. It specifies CASSSWASGDEQFF.

CDR3 DNA sequence: TGTGCCAGCAGTAGACGGGGGGGACCCTACGAGCAGTACTTC. It codes for CASSRRGGPYEQYF. This sequence joins TRBV6-5 and TRBJ2-7, with 8 bases aligning to TRBD2. From germline, CDR1 is MNHEY and CDR2 SVGAGI. This CDR3 has 14 amino acids. V lost 5 bases to trimming and J lost 2 bases; unmatched junction nucleotides: 5.

The CDR3, as DNA: TGTGCCAGCAGCTTCGATTCGTCCAGGGCGCAAGAGACCCAGTACTTC. Amino acids: CASSFDSSRAQETQYF. This sequence joins TRBV21-1 and TRBJ2-5; the D segment call TRBD1 is taken from the table without a DNA check. TRBV21-1 constitutes a pseudogene. CDR3 size: 16 residues.

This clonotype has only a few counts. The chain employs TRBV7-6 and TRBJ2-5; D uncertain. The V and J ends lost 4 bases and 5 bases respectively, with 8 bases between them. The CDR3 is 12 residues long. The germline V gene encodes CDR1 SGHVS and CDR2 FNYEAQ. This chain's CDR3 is CASSSYLETQYF. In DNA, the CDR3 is TGTGCCAGCAGCTCATACCTCGAGACCCAGTACTTC.

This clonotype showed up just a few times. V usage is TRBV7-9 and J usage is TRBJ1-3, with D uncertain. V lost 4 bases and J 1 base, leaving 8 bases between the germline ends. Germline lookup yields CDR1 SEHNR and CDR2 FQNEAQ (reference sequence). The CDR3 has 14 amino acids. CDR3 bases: TGTGCCAGCAGCTCAACCGAGTCTGGAAACACCATATATTTT. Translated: CASSSTESGNTIYF.

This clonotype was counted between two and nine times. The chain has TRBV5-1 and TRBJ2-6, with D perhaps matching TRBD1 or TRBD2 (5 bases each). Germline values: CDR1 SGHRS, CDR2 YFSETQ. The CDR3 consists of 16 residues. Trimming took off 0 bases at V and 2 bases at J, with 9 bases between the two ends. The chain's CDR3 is CASSLDGATGANVLTF. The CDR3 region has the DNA TGCGCCAGCAGCTTGGACGGGGCGACTGGGGCCAACGTCCTGACTTTC.

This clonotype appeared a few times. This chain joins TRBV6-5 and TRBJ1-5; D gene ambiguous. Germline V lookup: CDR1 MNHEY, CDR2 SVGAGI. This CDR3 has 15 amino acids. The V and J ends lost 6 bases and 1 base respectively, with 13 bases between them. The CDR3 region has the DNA TGTGCCAGCAGCCTCCAAGGCCTGAGCAATCAGCCCCAGCATTTT. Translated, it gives CASSLQGLSNQPQHF.

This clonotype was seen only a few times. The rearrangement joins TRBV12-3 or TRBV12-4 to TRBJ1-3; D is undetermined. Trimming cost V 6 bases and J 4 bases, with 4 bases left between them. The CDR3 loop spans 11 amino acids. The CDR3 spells CASRRGNTIYF. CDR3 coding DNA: TGTGCCAGCAGAAGGGGAAACACCATATATTTT.

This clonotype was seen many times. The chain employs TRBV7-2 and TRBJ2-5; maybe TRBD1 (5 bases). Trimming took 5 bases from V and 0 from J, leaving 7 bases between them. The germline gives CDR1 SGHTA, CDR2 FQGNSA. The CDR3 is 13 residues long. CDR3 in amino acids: CASSPGYQETQYF. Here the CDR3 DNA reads TGTGCCAGCAGCCCAGGGTACCAAGAGACCCAGTACTTC. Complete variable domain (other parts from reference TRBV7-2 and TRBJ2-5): GAGVSQSPSNKVTEKGKDVELRCDPISGHTALYWYRQSLGQGLEFLIYFQGNSAPDKSGLPSDRFSAERTGGSVSTLTIQRTQQEDSAVYLCASSPGYQETQYFGPGTRLLVL.

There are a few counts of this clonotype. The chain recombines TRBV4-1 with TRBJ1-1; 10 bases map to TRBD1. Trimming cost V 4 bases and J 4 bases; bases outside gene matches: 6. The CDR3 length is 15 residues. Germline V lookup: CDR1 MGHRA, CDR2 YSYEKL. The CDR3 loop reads CASSLSGQGFTEAFF. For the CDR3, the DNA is TGCGCCAGCAGCCTATCGGGACAGGGGTTCACTGAAGCTTTCTTT.

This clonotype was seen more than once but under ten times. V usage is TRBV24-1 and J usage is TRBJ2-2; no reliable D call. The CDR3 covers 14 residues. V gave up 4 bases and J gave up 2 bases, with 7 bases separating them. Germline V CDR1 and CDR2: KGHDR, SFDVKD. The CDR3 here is CATSDSPNTGELFF. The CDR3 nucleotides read TGTGCCACCAGTGACTCCCCTAACACCGGGGAGCTGTTTTTT.

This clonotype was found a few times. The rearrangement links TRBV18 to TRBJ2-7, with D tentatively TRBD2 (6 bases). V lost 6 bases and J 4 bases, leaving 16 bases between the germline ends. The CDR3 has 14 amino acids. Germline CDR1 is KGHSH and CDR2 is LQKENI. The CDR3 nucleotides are TGTGCCAGCTCCCTGCCGGGGGTAGGATACGAGCAGTACTTC. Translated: CASSLPGVGYEQYF.

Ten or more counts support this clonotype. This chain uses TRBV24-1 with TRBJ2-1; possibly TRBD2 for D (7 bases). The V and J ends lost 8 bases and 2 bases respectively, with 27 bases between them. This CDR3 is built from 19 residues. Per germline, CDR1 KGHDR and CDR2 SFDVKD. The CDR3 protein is CATMGTASSGGHTYNEQFF. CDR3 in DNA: TGTGCCACCATGGGAACGGCATCTTCCGGGGGGCATACCTACAATGAGCAGTTCTTC.

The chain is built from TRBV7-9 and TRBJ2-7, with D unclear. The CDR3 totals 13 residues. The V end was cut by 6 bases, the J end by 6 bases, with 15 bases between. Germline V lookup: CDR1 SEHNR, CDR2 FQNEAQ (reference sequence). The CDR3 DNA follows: TGTGCCAGCAGGCCCCGTGGGTCGGGCGAGCAGTACTTC. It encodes CASRPRGSGEQYF.

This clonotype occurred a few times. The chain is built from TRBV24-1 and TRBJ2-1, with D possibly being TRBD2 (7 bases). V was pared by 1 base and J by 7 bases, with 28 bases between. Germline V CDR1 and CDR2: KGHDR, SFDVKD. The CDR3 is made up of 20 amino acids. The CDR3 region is CATSDLGRDMRSALLNEQFF. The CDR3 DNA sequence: TGTGCCACCAGTGATTTAGGGAGGGACATGAGATCGGCTTTATTAAATGAGCAGTTCTTC.

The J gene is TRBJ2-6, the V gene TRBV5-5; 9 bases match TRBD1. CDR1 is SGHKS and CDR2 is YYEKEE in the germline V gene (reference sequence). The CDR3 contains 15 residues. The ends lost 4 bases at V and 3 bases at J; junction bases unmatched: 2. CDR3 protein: CASSQDRGGANVLTF. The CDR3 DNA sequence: TGTGCCAGCAGCCAGGACAGGGGTGGGGCCAACGTCCTGACTTTC. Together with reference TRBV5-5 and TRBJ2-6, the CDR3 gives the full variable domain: DAGVTQSPTHLIKTRGQQVTLRCSPISGHKSVSWYQQVLGQGPQFIFQYYEKEERGRGNFPDRFSARQFPNYSSELNVNALLLGDSALYLCASSQDRGGANVLTFGAGSRLTVL.

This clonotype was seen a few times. The CDR3 protein is CAISGGLTGSYRNYGYTF. The CDR3 DNA sequence: TGTGCCATCAGTGGAGGACTAACAGGGAGCTATAGAAACTATGGCTACACCTTC. This chain links TRBV10-3 with TRBJ1-2; D might be TRBD1 (6 bases). V dropped 4 bases and J dropped 2 bases, with 23 bases sitting between them. This CDR3 is 18 amino acids long. CDR1 ENHRY and CDR2 SYGVKD come from the germline V gene.

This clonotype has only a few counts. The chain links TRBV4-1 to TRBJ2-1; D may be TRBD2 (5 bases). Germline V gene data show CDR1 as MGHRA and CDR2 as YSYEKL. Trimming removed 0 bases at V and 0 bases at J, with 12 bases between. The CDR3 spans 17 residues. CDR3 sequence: CASSQDGQRFSYNEQFF. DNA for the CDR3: TGCGCCAGCAGCCAAGATGGGCAGCGGTTCTCCTACAATGAGCAGTTCTTC.

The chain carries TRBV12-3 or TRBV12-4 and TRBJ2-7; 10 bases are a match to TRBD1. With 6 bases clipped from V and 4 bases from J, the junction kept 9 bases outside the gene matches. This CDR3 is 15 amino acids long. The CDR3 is CASSNRQGAAYEQYF. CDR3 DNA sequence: TGTGCCAGCAGCAACCGACAGGGGGCTGCGTACGAGCAGTACTTC.

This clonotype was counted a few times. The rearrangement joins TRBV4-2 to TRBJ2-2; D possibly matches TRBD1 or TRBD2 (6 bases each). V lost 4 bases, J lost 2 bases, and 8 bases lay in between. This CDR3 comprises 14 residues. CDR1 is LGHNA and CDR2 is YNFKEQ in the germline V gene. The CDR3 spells CASSRGTNTGELFF. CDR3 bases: TGTGCCAGCAGCCGCGGGACAAACACCGGGGAGCTGTTTTTT.

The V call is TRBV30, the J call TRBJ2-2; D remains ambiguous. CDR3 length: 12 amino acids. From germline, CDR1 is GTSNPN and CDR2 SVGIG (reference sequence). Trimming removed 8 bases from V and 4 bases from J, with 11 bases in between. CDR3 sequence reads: CARWAATGELFF. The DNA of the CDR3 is TGTGCCCGATGGGCGGCCACCGGGGAGCTGTTTTTT. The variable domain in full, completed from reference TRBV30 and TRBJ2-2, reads SQTIHQWPATLVQPVGSPLSLECTVEGTSNPNLYWYRQAAGRGLQLLFYSVGIGQISSEVPQNLSASRPQDRQFILSSKKLLLSDSGFYLCARWAATGELFFGEGSRLTVL.

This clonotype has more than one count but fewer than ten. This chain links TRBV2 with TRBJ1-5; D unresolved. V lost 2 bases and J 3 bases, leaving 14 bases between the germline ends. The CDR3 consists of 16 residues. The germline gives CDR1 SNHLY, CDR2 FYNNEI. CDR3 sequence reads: CASSEFGIGYNQPQHF. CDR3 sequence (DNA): TGTGCCAGCAGTGAATTTGGGATAGGGTACAATCAGCCCCAGCATTTT.